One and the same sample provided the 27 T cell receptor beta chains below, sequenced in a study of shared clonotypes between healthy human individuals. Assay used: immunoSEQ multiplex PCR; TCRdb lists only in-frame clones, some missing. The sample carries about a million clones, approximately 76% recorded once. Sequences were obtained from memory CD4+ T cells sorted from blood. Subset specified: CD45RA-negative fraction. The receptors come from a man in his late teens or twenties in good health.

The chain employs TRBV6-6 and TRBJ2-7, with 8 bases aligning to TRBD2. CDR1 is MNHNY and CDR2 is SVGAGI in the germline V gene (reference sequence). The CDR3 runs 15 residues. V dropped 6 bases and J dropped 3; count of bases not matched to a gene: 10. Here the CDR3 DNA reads TGTGCCAGCAGCCCTGGAGCGGGAGAGAGCTACGAGCAGTACTTC. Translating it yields CASSPGAGESYEQYF.

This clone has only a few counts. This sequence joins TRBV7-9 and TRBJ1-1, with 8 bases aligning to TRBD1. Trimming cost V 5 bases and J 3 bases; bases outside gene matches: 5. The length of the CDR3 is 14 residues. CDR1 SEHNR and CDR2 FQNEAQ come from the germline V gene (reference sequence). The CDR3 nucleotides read TGTGCCAGCAGCAGGGGACAGGTGGACACTGAAGCTTTCTTT. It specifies CASSRGQVDTEAFF.

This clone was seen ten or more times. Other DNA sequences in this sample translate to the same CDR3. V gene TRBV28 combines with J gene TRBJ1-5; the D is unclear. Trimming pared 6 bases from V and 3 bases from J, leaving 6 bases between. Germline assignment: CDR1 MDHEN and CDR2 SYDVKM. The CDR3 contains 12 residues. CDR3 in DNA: TGTGCCAGCAGAAGCCCCAATCAGCCCCAGCATTTT. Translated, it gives CASRSPNQPQHF.

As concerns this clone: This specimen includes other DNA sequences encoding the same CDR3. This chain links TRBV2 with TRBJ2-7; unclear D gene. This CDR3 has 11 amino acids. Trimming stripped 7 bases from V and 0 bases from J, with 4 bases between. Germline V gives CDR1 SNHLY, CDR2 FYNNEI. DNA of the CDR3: TGTGCCAGCACTCGCTCCTACGAGCAGTACTTC. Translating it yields CASTRSYEQYF.

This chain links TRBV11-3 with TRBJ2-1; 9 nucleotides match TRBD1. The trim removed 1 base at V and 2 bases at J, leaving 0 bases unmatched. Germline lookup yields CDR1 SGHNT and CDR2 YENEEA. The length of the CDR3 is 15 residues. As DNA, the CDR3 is TGTGCCAGCAGCTTAGGGACAGGGGCCTACAATGAGCAGTTCTTC. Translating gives CASSLGTGAYNEQFF.

The CDR3 bases are TGTGCCAGCAGGACAGACGCAGATACGCAGTATTTT. Translation gives CASRTDADTQYF. The chain links TRBV2 to TRBJ2-3; perhaps TRBD1 as D (5 bases). The CDR3 sequence is 12 residues long. The ends were cut back, 6 bases at V and 4 bases at J, with 8 bases in the middle. CDR1 and CDR2 from the germline V gene are SNHLY and FYNNEI.

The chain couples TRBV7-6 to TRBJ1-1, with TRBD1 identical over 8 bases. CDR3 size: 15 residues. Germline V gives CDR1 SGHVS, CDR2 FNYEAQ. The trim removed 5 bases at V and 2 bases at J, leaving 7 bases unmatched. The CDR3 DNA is TGTGCCAGCAGCCTGTCCGGACAGGGTAACACTGAAGCTTTCTTT. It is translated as CASSLSGQGNTEAFF.

As DNA, the CDR3 is TGCGCCAGCAGCTTAAACAGCCACGCGAACACCGGGGAGCTGTTTTTT. Translation gives CASSLNSHANTGELFF. This rearrangement joins TRBV5-1 to TRBJ2-2; D unclear. Trimming cost V 2 bases and J 0 bases, with 11 bases left between them. Germline loops: CDR1 SGHRS, CDR2 YFSETQ. The CDR3 has 16 amino acids.

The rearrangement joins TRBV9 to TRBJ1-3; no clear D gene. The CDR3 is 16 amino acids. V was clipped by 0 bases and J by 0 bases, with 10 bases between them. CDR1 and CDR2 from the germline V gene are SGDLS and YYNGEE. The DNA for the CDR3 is TGTGCCAGCAGCGTAGGACACGCCAGCTCTGGAAACACCATATATTTT. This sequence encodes CASSVGHASSGNTIYF. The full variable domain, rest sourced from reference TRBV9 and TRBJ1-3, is DSGVTQTPKHLITATGQRVTLRCSPRSGDLSVYWYQQSLDQGLQFLIQYYNGEERAKGNILERFSAQQFPDLHSELNLSSLELGDSALYFCASSVGHASSGNTIYFGEGSWLTVV.

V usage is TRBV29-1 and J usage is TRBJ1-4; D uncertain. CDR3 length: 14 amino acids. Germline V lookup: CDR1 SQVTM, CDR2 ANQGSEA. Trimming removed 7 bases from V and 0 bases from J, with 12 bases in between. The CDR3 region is CSASFGATNEKLFF. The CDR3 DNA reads TGCAGCGCCTCCTTCGGGGCAACTAATGAAAAACTGTTTTTT.

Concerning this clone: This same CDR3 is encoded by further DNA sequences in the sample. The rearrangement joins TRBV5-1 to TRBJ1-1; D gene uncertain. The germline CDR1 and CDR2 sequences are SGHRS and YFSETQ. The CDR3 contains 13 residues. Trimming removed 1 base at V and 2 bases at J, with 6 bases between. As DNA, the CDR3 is TGCGCCAGCAGCTTGCGCATCAACACTGAAGCTTTCTTT. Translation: CASSLRINTEAFF.

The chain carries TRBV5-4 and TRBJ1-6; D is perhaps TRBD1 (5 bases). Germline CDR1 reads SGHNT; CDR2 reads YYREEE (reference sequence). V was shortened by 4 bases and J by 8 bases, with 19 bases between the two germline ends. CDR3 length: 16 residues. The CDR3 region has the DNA TGTGCCAGCAGCAGAGGTGGGGGATCTGTGGATTCACCCCTCCACTTT. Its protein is CASSRGGGSVDSPLHF.

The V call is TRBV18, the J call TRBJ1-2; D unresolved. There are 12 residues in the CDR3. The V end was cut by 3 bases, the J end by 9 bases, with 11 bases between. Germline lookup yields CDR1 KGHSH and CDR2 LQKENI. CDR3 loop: CASSPRTESYTF. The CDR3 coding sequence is TGTGCCAGCTCACCGCGGACCGAGAGCTACACCTTC.

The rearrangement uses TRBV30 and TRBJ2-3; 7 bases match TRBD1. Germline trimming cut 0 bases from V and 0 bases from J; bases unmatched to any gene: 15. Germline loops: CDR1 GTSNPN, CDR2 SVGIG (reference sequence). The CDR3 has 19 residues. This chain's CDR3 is CAWSVYIPTGKSSTDTQYF. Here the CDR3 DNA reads TGTGCCTGGAGTGTATACATCCCGACAGGGAAAAGTAGCACAGATACGCAGTATTTT.

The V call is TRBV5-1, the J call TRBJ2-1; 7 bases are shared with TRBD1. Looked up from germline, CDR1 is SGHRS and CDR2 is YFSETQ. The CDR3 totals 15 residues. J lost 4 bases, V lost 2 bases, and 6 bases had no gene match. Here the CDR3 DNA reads TGCGCCAGCAGCTTAGGGACAGCCAATTACAATGAGCAGTTCTTC. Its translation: CASSLGTANYNEQFF.

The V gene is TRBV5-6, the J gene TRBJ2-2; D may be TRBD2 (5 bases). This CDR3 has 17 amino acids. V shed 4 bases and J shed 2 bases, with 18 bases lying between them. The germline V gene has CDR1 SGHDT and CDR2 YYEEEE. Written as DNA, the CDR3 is TGTGCCAGCAGCCTAGCCCCCGGTGGAACCAACACCGGGGAGCTGTTTTTT. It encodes CASSLAPGGTNTGELFF.

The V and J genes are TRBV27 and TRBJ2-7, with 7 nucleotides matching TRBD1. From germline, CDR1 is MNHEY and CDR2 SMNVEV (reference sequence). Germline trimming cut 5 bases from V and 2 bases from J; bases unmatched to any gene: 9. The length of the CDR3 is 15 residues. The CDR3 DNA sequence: TGTGCCAGCAGTCCCCGGCGACAGGGAACCTACGAGCAGTACTTC. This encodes CASSPRRQGTYEQYF.

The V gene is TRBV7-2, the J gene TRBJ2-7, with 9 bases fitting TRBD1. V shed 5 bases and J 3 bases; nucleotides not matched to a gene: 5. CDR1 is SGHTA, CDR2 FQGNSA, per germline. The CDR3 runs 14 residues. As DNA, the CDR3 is TGTGCCAGCAGCGCCGGGACAGGGCTCTACGAGCAGTACTTC. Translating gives CASSAGTGLYEQYF.

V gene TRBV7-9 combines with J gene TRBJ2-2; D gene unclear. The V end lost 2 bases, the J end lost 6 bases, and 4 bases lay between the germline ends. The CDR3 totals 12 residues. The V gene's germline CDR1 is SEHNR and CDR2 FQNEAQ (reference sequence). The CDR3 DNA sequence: TGTGCCAGCAGCTTAACGTCCGGGGAGCTGTTTTTT. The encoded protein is CASSLTSGELFF.

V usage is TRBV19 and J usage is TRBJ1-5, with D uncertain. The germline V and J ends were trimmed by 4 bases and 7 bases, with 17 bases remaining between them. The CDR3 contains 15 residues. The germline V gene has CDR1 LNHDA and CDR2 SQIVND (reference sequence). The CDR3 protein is CASSTGITGGQPQHF. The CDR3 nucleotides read TGTGCCAGTAGTACCGGGATAACGGGAGGGCAGCCCCAGCATTTT.

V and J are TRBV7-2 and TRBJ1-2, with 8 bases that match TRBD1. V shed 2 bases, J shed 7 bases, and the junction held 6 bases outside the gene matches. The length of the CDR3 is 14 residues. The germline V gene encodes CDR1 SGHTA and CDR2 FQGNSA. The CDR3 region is CASSLKAGGSGYTF. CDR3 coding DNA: TGTGCCAGCAGCTTAAAGGCAGGGGGCTCTGGCTACACCTTC.

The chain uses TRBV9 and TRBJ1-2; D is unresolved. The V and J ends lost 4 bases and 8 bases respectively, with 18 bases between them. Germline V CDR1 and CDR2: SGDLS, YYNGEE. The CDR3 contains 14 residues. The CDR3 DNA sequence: TGTGCCAGCAGCTCCCACATCGGACGGGGAGGCTACACCTTC. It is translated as CASSSHIGRGGYTF.

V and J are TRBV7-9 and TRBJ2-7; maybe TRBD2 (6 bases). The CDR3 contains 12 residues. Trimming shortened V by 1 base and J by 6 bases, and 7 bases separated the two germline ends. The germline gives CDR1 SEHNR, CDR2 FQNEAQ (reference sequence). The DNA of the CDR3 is TGTGCCAGCAGCTTAGGCGGGGTCGAGCAGTACTTC. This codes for CASSLGGVEQYF.

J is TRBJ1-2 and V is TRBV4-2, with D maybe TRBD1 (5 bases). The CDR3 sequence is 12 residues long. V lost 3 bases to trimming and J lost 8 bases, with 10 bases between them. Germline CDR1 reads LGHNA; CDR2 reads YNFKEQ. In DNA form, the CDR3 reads TGTGCCAGCAGCCAGCAGGGCAGCGGCTACACCTTC. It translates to CASSQQGSGYTF.

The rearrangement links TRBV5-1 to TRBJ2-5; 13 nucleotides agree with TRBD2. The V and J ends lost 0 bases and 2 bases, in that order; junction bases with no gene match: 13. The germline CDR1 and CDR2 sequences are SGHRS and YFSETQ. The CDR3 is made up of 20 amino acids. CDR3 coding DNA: TGCGCCAGCAGCTTGGCCAGGACTAGCGGGAGTATATCTAAGCAAGAGACCCAGTACTTC. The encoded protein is CASSLARTSGSISKQETQYF.

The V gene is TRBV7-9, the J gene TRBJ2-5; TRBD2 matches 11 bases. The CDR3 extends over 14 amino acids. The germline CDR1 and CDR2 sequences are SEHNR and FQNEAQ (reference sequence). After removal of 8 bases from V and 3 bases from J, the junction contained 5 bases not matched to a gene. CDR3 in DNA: TGTGCCAGCTTAGCGGGAGGGGTTGAAGAGACCCAGTACTTC. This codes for CASLAGGVEETQYF.

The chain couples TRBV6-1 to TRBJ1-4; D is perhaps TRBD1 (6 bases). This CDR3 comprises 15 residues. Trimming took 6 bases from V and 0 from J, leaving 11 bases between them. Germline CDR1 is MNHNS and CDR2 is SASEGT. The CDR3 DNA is TGTGCCAGCAGAGGGGGAACTGCAACTAATGAAAAACTGTTTTTT. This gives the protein CASRGGTATNEKLFF.